This T cell receptor beta chain derives from a study of T-cell memory formation after mild COVID-19. Study as a whole: Most TCR clusters belonged to a single donor. Study-level results: Pre-infection memory carried some responding clones, suggesting that cross-reactive memory joined.

In its sample, this clonotype was seen a few times. Its matching antigen is unknown. From the 5' RACE reads, TCRdb called clonotypes with MiXCR, one entry per CDR3 protein. The sample records 360,000 or so distinct CDR3 sequences, around 28% being singletons. The CDR3 length is 13 residues. The germline gives CDR1 SNHLY, CDR2 FYNNEI. Trimming took 5 bases from V and 2 from J, leaving 9 bases between them. The sample consisted of PBMCs or a T cell subset sorted from them (not recorded which). J is TRBJ2-5 and V is TRBV2; D not resolved. This sequence originates from an adult woman who had mild COVID-19 (a few samples of this study predate the infection). Cell type and time point are not known. Written as DNA, the CDR3 is TGTGCCAGCAGTCAAACGAGGCAAGAGACCCAGTACTTC. Protein: CASSQTRQETQYF. Supplemented by reference TRBV2 and TRBJ2-5, the full variable domain reads EPEVTQTPSHQVTQMGQEVILRCVPISNHLYFYWYRQILGQKVEFLVSFYNNEISEKSEIFDDQFSVERPDGSNFTLKIRSTKLEDSAMYFCASSQTRQETQYFGPGTRLLVL.